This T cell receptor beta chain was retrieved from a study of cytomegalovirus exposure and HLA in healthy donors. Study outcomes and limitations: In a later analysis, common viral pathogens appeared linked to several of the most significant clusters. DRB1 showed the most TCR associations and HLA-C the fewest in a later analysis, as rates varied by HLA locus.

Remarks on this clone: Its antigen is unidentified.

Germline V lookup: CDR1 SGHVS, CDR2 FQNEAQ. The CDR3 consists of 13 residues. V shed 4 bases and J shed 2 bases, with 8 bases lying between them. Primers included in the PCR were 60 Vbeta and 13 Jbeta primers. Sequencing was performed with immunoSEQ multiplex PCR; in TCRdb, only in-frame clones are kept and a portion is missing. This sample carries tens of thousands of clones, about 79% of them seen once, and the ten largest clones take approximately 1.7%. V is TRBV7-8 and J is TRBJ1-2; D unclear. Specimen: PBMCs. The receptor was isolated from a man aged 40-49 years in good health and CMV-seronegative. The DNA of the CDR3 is TGTGCCAGCAGCTCCGGGAACAACTATGGCTACACCTTC. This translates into CASSSGNNYGYTF.